This TCR beta chain appears in the sequencing data of a study of blood T cell repertoires in COVID-19. Overall study: Sources were T cells, B-cell-depleted T cells, or PBMCs; the material itself was cDNA or gDNA.

Participants came from about 24 US areas, aged about 18 to 100 years. How the authors handled the data: Counts of nucleated cells, estimated from reference gene primer amplification, were obtained. Sequencing used immunoSEQ multiplex PCR; TCRdb keeps in-frame clones, though not all of them. The V and J calls and the clone size are those of that table, but D and trimming were determined from the DNA. This sample yields 150,000 to 200,000 clones, of which more than 75% are seen a single time; roughly 1.2% belongs to the top ten. The CDR3 loop spans 17 amino acids. Germline V gene sequence: CDR1 PRHDT, CDR2 FYEKMQ (reference sequence). Unmatched junction bases numbered 16, after V lost 5 bases and J lost 3 bases.

The chain links TRBV13 to TRBJ2-7, with 7 bases matching TRBD1. This sequence was found in a human donor with acute COVID-19. The donor label of this sample is uncertain. Input material: PBMCs or T cells enriched from blood (not recorded which). The DNA for the CDR3 is TGTGCCAGCAGCCGAAAGGTCCCTGGGGACAGCCGCTACGAGCAGTACTTC. Translation: CASSRKVPGDSRYEQYF.